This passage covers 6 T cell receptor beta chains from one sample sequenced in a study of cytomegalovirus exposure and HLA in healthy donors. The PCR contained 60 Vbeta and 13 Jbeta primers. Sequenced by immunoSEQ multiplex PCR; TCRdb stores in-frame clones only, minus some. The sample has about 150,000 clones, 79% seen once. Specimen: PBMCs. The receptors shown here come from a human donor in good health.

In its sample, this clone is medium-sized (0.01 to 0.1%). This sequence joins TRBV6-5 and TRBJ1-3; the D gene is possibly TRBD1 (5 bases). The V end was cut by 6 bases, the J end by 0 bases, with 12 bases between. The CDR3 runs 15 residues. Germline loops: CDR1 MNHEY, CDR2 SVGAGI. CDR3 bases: TGTGCCAGCAGACCTCCAGGGCTCTCTGGAAACACCATATATTTT. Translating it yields CASRPPGLSGNTIYF.

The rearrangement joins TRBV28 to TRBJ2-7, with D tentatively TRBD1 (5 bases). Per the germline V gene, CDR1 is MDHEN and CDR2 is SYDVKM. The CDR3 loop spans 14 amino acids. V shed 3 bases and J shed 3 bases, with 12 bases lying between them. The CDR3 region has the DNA TGTGCCAGCAGTTTCGTAGGGGTAGGCTACGAGCAGTACTTC. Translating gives CASSFVGVGYEQYF.

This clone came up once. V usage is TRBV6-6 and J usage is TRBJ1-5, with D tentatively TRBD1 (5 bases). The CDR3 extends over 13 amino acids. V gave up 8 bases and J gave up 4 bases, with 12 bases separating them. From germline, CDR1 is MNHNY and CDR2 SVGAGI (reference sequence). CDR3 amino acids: CASLEAGNQPQHF. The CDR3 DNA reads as TGTGCCAGCCTCGAGGCAGGGAATCAGCCCCAGCATTTT.

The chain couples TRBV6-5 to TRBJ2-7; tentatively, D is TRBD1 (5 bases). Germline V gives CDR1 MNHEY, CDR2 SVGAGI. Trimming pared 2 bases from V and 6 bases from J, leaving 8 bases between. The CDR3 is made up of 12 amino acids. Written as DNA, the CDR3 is TGTGCCAGCAGTTACAAGGGGTTCGAGCAGTACTTC. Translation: CASSYKGFEQYF.

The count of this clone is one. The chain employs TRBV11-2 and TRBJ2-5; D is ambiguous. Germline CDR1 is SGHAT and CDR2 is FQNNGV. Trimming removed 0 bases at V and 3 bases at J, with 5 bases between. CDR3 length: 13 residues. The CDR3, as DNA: TGTGCCAGCAGCTTAGAACGGGAAGAGACCCAGTACTTC. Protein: CASSLEREETQYF. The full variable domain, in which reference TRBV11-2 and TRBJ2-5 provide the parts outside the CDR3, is EAGVAQSPRYKIIEKRQSVAFWCNPISGHATLYWYQQILGQGPKLLIQFQNNGVVDDSQLPKDRFSAERLKGVDSTLKIQPAKLEDSAVYLCASSLEREETQYFGPGTRLLVL.

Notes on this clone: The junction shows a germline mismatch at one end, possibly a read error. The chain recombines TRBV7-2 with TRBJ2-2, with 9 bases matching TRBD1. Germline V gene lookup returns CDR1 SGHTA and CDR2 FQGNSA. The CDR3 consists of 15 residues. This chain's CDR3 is CASSLSGTGTGKLFF. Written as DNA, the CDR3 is TGTGCCAGCAGCTTATCCGGGACAGGGACCGGGAAGCTGTTTTTT.